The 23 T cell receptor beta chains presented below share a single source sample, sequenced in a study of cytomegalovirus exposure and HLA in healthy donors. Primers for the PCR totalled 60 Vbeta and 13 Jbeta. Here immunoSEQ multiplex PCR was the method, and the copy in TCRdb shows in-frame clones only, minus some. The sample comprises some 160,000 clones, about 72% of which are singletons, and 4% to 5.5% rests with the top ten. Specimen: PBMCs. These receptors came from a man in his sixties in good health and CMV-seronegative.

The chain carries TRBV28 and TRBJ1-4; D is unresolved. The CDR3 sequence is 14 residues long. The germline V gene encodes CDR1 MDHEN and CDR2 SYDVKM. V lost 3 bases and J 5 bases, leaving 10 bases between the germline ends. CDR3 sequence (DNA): TGTGCCAGCAGTTTGGGCAGCCCCAATGAAAAACTGTTTTTT. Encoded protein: CASSLGSPNEKLFF.

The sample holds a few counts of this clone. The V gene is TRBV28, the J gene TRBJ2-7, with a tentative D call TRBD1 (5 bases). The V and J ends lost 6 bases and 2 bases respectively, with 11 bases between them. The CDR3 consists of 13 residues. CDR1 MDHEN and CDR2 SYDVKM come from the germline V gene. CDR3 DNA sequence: TGTGCCAGCAGGGACACACAGCCCTACGAGCAGTACTTC. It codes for CASRDTQPYEQYF.

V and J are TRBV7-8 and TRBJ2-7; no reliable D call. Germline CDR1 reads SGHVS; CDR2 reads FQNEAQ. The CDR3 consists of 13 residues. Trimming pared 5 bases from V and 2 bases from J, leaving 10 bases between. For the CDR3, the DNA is TGTGCCAGCAGCCTACCGCAGGCCTACGAGCAGTACTTC. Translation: CASSLPQAYEQYF. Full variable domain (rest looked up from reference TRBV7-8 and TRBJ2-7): GAGVSQSPRYKVAKRGQDVALRCDPISGHVSLFWYQQALGQGPEFLTYFQNEAQLDKSGLPSDRFFAERPEGSVSTLKIQRTQQEDSAVYLCASSLPQAYEQYFGPGTRLTVT.

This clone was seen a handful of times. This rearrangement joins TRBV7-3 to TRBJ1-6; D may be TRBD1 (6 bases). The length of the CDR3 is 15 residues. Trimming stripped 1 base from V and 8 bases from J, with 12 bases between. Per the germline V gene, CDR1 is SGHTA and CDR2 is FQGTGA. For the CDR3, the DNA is TGTGCCAGCAGCTTAAATGGGGGCGAGGATTCACCCCTCCACTTT. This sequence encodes CASSLNGGEDSPLHF.

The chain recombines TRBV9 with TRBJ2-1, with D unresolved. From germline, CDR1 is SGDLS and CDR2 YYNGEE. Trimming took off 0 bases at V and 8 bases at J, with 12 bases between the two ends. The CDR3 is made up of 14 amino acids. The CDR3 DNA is TGTGCCAGCAGCGTAGTTGTTCGGAGCGATGAGCAGTTCTTC. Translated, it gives CASSVVVRSDEQFF.

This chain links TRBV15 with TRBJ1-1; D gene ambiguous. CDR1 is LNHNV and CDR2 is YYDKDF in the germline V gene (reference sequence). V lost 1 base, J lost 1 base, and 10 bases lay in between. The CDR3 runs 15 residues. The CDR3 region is CATSRGGGSNTEAFF. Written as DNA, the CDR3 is TGTGCCACCAGCAGAGGTGGAGGATCGAACACTGAAGCTTTCTTT.

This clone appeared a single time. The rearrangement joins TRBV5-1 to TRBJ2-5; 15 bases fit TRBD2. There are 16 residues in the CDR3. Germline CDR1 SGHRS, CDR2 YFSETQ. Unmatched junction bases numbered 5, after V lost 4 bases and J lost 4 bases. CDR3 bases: TGCGCCAGCAGCCCCGGGACTAGCGGGAGGCGAGAGACCCAGTACTTC. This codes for CASSPGTSGRRETQYF.

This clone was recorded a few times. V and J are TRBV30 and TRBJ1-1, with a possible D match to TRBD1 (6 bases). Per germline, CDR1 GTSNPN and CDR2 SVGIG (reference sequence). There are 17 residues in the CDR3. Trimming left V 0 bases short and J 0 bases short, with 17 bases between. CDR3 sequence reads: CAWSVPSGTYMNTEAFF. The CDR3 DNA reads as TGTGCCTGGAGTGTACCCAGTGGGACATACATGAACACTGAAGCTTTCTTT.

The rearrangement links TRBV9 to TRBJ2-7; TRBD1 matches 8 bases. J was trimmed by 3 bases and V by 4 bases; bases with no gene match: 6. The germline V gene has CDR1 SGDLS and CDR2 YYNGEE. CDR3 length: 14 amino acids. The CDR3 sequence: CASSSTGDIYEQYF. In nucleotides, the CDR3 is TGTGCCAGCAGCTCGACAGGGGACATCTACGAGCAGTACTTC.

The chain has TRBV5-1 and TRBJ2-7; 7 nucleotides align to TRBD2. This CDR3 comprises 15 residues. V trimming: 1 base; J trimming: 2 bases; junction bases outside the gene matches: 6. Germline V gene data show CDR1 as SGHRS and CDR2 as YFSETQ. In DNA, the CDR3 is TGCGCCAGCAGCTTGACGGCTAGCGGCCCCTACGAGCAGTACTTC. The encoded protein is CASSLTASGPYEQYF.

For the CDR3, the DNA is TGTGCCAGTACCGCCCGTCTCAGGGTTAGTGAGCAGTTCTTC. Its protein is CASTARLRVSEQFF. The chain carries TRBV19 and TRBJ2-1; D is perhaps TRBD1 (5 bases). The CDR3 has 14 amino acids. Germline CDR1 reads LNHDA; CDR2 reads SQIVND (reference sequence). Trimming left V 7 bases short and J 9 bases short, with 19 bases between.

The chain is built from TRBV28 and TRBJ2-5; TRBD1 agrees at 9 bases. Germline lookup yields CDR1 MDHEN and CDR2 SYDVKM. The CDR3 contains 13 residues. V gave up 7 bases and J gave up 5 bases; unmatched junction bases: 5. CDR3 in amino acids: CASIRQGGETQYF. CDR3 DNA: TGTGCCAGCATTAGACAGGGGGGGGAGACCCAGTACTTC.

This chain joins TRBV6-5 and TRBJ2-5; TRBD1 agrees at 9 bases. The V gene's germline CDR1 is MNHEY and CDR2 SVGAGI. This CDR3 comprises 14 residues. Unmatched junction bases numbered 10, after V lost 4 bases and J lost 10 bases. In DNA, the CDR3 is TGTGCCAGCAGTTTCGGACAGGGGAGCCCCCGCCAGTACTTC. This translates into CASSFGQGSPRQYF.

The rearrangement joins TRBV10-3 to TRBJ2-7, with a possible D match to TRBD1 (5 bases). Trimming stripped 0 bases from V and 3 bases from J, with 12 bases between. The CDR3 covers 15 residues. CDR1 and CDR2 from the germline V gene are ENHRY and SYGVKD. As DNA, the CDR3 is TGTGCCATCAGTGAGTCCCGGACAAAAGACTACGAGCAGTACTTC. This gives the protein CAISESRTKDYEQYF.

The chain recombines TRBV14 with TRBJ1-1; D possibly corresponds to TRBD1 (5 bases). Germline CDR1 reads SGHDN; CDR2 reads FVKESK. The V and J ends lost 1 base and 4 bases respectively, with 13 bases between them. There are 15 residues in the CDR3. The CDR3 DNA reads TGTGCCAGCAGCCAAGTGGAAAGGGGCGGCACTGAAGCTTTCTTT. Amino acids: CASSQVERGGTEAFF.

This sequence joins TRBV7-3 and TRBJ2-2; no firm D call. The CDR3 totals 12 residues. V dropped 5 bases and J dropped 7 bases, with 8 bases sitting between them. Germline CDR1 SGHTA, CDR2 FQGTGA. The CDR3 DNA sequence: TGTGCCAGCAGCCTCTCTGTCGGGGAGCTGTTTTTT. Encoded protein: CASSLSVGELFF.

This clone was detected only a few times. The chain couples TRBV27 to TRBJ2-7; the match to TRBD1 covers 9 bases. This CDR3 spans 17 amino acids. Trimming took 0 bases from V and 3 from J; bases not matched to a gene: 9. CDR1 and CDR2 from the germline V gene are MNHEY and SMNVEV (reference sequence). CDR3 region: CASSLSVEGDRDYEQYF. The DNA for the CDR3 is TGTGCCAGCAGTTTATCGGTGGAAGGGGACAGGGACTACGAGCAGTACTTC.

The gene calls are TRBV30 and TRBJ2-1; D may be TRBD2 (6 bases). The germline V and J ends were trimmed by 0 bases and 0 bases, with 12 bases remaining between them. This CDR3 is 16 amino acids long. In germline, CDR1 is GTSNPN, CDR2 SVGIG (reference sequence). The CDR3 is CAWSVGDGSSYNEQFF. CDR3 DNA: TGTGCCTGGAGTGTAGGGGACGGGAGCTCCTACAATGAGCAGTTCTTC.

The CDR3 DNA reads TGTGCCAGCAGTCTCCGACAGGGAGGAACTGAAGCTTTCTTT. Protein product: CASSLRQGGTEAFF. The chain recombines TRBV27 with TRBJ1-1; TRBD1 matches 7 bases. The CDR3 covers 14 residues. CDR1 and CDR2 from the germline V gene are MNHEY and SMNVEV (reference sequence). V gave up 5 bases and J gave up 5 bases; unmatched junction bases: 8.

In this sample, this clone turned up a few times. This CDR3 reads CASSDRYEQYF. DNA of the CDR3: TGCGCCAGCAGTGATAGATACGAGCAGTACTTC. The chain uses TRBV10-1 and TRBJ2-7; D ambiguous. The CDR3 length is 11 residues. In germline, CDR1 is WNHNN, CDR2 SYGVQD (reference sequence). Trimming shortened V by 3 bases and J by 4 bases, and 4 bases separated the two germline ends.

The CDR3 loop is CASSSPPGGYEQYF. The CDR3 DNA follows: TGTGCCAGCAGTTCTCCCCCCGGGGGGTACGAGCAGTACTTC. V is TRBV28 and J is TRBJ2-7, with 7 bases identical to TRBD2. Germline V gives CDR1 MDHEN, CDR2 SYDVKM. Trimming cost V 4 bases and J 4 bases; bases outside gene matches: 7. The CDR3 is 14 residues long.

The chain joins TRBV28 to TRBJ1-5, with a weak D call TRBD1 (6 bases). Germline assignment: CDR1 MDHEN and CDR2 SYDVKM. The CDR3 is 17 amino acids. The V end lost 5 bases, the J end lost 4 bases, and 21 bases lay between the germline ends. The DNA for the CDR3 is TGTGCCAGCAGTCTAAACGTCGGACAGAGAGGGAATCAGCCCCAGCATTTT. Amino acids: CASSLNVGQRGNQPQHF.

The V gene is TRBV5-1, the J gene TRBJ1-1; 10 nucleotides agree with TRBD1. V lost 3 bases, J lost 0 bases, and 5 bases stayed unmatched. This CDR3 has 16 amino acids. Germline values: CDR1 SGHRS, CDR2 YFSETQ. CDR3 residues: CASSWWTGGLNTEAFF. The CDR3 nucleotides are TGCGCCAGCAGCTGGTGGACAGGGGGTTTGAACACTGAAGCTTTCTTT.